The source of this T cell receptor beta chain is a study of human T cells and chemical hapten exposure. Across the study: All through the approximately 24-week study, the scalp of each patient received diphenylcyclopropenone doses weekly. Patch tests delivered 0.01% DPC to the upper back and were evaluated at 6 days.

The CDR3 has 16 residues. J was trimmed by 10 bases and V by 4 bases; bases with no gene match: 14. Germline lookup yields CDR1 SGHAT and CDR2 FQNNGV. Time point given: pre-sensitization, week 0. The treatment: therapeutic diphenylcyclopropenone sensitization with weekly scalp DPC. At least ten counts were recorded for this clonotype. Each CDR3 protein gets one entry after TCRdb re-called the RACE reads with MiXCR. The sample shows 250,000 or so distinct CDR3 sequences, approximately 7.5% of them seen only once. The source is a man aged 18 to 30 with alopecia areata. Some clones in this sample may be carry-over from other donors' samples. The chain has TRBV11-2 and TRBJ2-1; 9 nucleotides match TRBD2. The sample here was whole blood, taken in connection with sensitization to the hapten diphenylcyclopropenone (DPC). This chain's CDR3 is CASSSRQRGARGEQFF. In DNA, the CDR3 is TGTGCCAGCAGCTCCCGACAGCGGGGGGCGAGGGGCGAGCAGTTCTTC.